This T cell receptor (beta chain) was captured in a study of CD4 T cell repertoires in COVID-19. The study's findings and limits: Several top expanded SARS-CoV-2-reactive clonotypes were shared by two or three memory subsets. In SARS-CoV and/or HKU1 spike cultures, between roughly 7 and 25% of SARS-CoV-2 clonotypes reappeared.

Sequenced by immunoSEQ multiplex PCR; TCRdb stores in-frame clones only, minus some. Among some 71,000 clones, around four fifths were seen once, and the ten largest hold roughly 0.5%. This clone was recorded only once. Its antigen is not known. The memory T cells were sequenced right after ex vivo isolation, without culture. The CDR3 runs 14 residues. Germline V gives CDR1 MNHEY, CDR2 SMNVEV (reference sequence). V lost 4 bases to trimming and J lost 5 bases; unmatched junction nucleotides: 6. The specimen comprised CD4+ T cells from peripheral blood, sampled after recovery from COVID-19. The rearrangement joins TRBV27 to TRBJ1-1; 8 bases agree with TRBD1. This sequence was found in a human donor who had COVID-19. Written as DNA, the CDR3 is TGTGCCAGCAGTTGGACAGGGACGGTGACTGAAGCTTTCTTT. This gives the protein CASSWTGTVTEAFF.